What follows are 25 T cell receptor beta chains derived from one specimen sequenced in a study of blood T cell repertoires in COVID-19. Only in-frame clones appear in the TCRdb table, and some are missing; sequencing was by immunoSEQ multiplex PCR. The sample contains around 230,000 clones, approximately 80% of which appear only once. The sequencing input was peripheral blood. The receptor set was obtained from a man in his forties with acute or convalescent COVID-19.

The J gene is TRBJ1-1, the V gene TRBV7-8; possible D gene TRBD1, 5 bases. V was clipped by 4 bases and J by 7 bases, with 10 bases between them. Germline loops: CDR1 SGHVS, CDR2 FQNEAQ. The CDR3 totals 12 residues. CDR3 in DNA: TGTGCCAGCAGCTCGGGGGAGGGTGAAGCTTTCTTT. Encoded protein: CASSSGEGEAFF.

This clone was seen more than once but under ten times. V is TRBV27 and J is TRBJ2-7; 11 nucleotides agree with TRBD2. This CDR3 has 17 residues. J gave up 2 bases and V 5 bases, and 11 bases lay outside the gene matches. CDR1 and CDR2 (germline): MNHEY, SMNVEV (reference sequence). CDR3 amino acids: CASSLGTSGGRAYEQYF. The DNA of the CDR3 is TGTGCCAGCAGTCTCGGGACTAGCGGTGGTCGAGCCTACGAGCAGTACTTC.

CDR3 protein: CATGTGVEKLFF. DNA for the CDR3: TGTGCCACCGGGACAGGGGTTGAAAAACTGTTTTTT. The V and J genes are TRBV10-3 and TRBJ1-4; 10 bases are shared with TRBD1. Trimming cost V 10 bases and J 7 bases; bases outside gene matches: 3. This CDR3 region has 12 residues. CDR1 and CDR2 (germline): ENHRY, SYGVKD.

CDR3 in amino acids: CASSYSNEREGLNEQYF. For the CDR3, the DNA is TGTGCCAGCAGTTACTCGAACGAGCGGGAGGGCCTGAACGAGCAGTACTTC. This chain connects TRBV6-2 or TRBV6-3 to TRBJ2-7, with 10 positions matching TRBD2. Losses at the gene ends were 0 bases for V and 5 bases for J; bases not matched to a gene: 10. The germline CDR1 and CDR2 sequences are MNHEY and SVGEGT. The CDR3 loop spans 17 amino acids.

The genes are TRBV7-9 and TRBJ2-7; D is unclear. CDR1 and CDR2 from the germline V gene are SEHNR and FQNEAQ (reference sequence). The CDR3 sequence is 12 residues long. V was pared by 5 bases and J by 1 base, with 6 bases between. This chain's CDR3 is CASSQLSYEQYF. The CDR3, as DNA: TGTGCCAGCAGCCAACTTTCCTACGAGCAGTACTTC. Supplemented by reference TRBV7-9 and TRBJ2-7, the full variable domain reads DTGVSQNPRHKITKRGQNVTFRCDPISEHNRLYWYRQTLGQGPEFLTYFQNEAQLEKSRLLSDRFSAERPKGSFSTLEIQRTEQGDSAMYLCASSQLSYEQYFGPGTRLTVT.

J is TRBJ2-7 and V is TRBV14; maybe TRBD2 (6 bases). The germline gives CDR1 SGHDN, CDR2 FVKESK. Trimming removed 3 bases at V and 0 bases at J, with 18 bases between. CDR3 length: 17 amino acids. The CDR3 coding sequence is TGTGCCAGCAGCCACAGAAGAGGGCGCGGGGACTCCTACGAGCAGTACTTC. Translating it yields CASSHRRGRGDSYEQYF.

This chain joins TRBV5-1 and TRBJ1-2, with D unresolved. The CDR3 has 13 residues. V lost 2 bases, J lost 2 bases, and 7 bases lay in between. The germline V gene has CDR1 SGHRS and CDR2 YFSETQ. CDR3 nucleotides: TGCGCCAGCAGCTTCGTAGAGAACTATGGCTACACCTTC. Translating it yields CASSFVENYGYTF.

The chain has TRBV19 and TRBJ2-5; a possible D gene is TRBD1 (5 bases). CDR3 length equals 14 residues. V lost 1 base, J lost 2 bases, and 8 bases lay in between. Germline loops: CDR1 LNHDA, CDR2 SQIVND (reference sequence). Written as DNA, the CDR3 is TGTGCCAGTAGTATAGGACCAGGGCAAGAGACCCAGTACTTC. This encodes CASSIGPGQETQYF.

In its sample, this clone was seen once. The V gene is TRBV27, the J gene TRBJ2-7; tentatively, D is TRBD1 (6 bases). Germline CDR1 and CDR2: MNHEY and SMNVEV (reference sequence). The V end was cut by 4 bases, the J end by 0 bases, with 16 bases between. This CDR3 contains 16 residues. CDR3 sequence (DNA): TGTGCCAGCAGTTCCTGGCAGGGGCGGAGCTCCTACGAGCAGTACTTC. Protein sequence: CASSSWQGRSSYEQYF.

The chain combines TRBV6-4 with TRBJ2-3; 7 nucleotides agree with TRBD1. The V gene end was trimmed by 4 bases and the J gene end by 4 bases; junction bases not matched to a gene: 5. CDR3 length equals 14 residues. Germline V CDR1 and CDR2: MRHNA, SNTAGT. CDR3 in amino acids: CASSVDQGADTQYF. DNA of the CDR3: TGTGCCAGCAGTGTCGATCAGGGGGCAGATACGCAGTATTTT.

This clone appeared once. This same CDR3 is encoded by further DNA sequences in the sample. V gene TRBV19 combines with J gene TRBJ2-3; D is unresolved. Germline V gene data show CDR1 as LNHDA and CDR2 as SQIVND (reference sequence). V lost 4 bases and J lost 4, with 3 bases in between. The CDR3 is made up of 11 amino acids. In DNA, the CDR3 is TGTGCCAGTAGTAACTCAGATACGCAGTATTTT. Residues: CASSNSDTQYF.

The genes are TRBV3-1 (or the pseudogene TRBV3-2) and TRBJ1-5; TRBD1 aligns across 9 bases. The CDR3 spans 14 residues. The V gene's germline CDR1 is LGHDT and CDR2 YNNKEL (reference sequence). V lost 6 bases to trimming and J lost 6 bases; unmatched junction nucleotides: 6. The CDR3 is CASSHNRGLQPQHF. As DNA, the CDR3 is TGTGCCAGCAGTCACAACAGGGGGCTTCAGCCCCAGCATTTT.

This clone came up once. The chain carries TRBV7-2 and TRBJ2-3; D ambiguous. Deletions cut 5 bases from V and 2 bases from J, with 5 bases between. The CDR3 length is 12 residues. Germline V CDR1 and CDR2: SGHTA, FQGNSA. The CDR3: CASSQNTDTQYF. DNA of the CDR3: TGTGCCAGCAGCCAGAACACAGATACGCAGTATTTT.

This clone showed up just a few times. The chain combines TRBV4-2 with TRBJ1-5; D remains ambiguous. The CDR3 covers 12 residues. Trimming shortened V by 3 bases and J by 4 bases, and 4 bases separated the two germline ends. Per the germline V gene, CDR1 is LGHNA and CDR2 is YNFKEQ. CDR3 amino acids: CASSHLNQPQHF. CDR3 coding DNA: TGTGCCAGCAGCCACCTTAATCAGCCCCAGCATTTT.

The chain uses TRBV6-5 and TRBJ1-5, with TRBD1 matching 9 bases. The V segment lost 5 bases and the J segment 7 bases; nucleotides outside the gene matches: 9. The CDR3 contains 15 residues. CDR1 is MNHEY, CDR2 SVGAGI, per germline. CDR3 in amino acids: CASSRYRGRGQPQHF. CDR3 DNA sequence: TGTGCCAGCAGTAGATACAGGGGGCGCGGCCAGCCCCAGCATTTT.

The chain uses TRBV3-1 (or the pseudogene TRBV3-2) and TRBJ1-6, with no clear D. Per the germline V gene, CDR1 is LGHDT and CDR2 is YNNKEL (reference sequence). CDR3 size: 16 residues. Deletions cut 0 bases from V and 9 bases from J, with 15 bases between. CDR3 bases: TGTGCCAGCAGCCAAGACAGAAGGCCTGGAGGTTCACCCCTCCACTTT. It is translated as CASSQDRRPGGSPLHF.

CDR3 amino acids: CASSHRAGDNNEQFF. CDR3 nucleotide sequence: TGTGCCAGCAGCCACAGAGCGGGAGACAACAATGAGCAGTTCTTC. The chain recombines TRBV11-3 with TRBJ2-1; 8 nucleotides align to TRBD2. Losses at the gene ends were 5 bases for V and 5 bases for J; bases not matched to a gene: 8. Germline V lookup: CDR1 SGHNT, CDR2 YENEEA. This CDR3 is built from 15 residues.

The chain joins TRBV30 to TRBJ2-2; 15 bases are shared with TRBD2. CDR1 and CDR2 from the germline V gene are GTSNPN and SVGIG (reference sequence). CDR3 length equals 18 residues. V lost 2 bases to trimming and J lost 5 bases; unmatched junction nucleotides: 9. CDR3: CAWSSRTSGRVLTGELFF. The CDR3 coding sequence is TGTGCCTGGAGTTCCCGGACTAGCGGGAGGGTCCTGACCGGGGAGCTGTTTTTT.

The V gene is TRBV19, the J gene TRBJ2-2; a weak D match, TRBD2 (6 bases). CDR1 and CDR2 from the germline V gene are LNHDA and SQIVND (reference sequence). V dropped 6 bases and J dropped 5 bases, with 10 bases sitting between them. The CDR3 spans 13 residues. DNA for the CDR3: TGTGCCAGTAGGGTCCGGGGGACCGGGGAGCTGTTTTTT. Amino acids: CASRVRGTGELFF.

This clone occurred once. The chain couples TRBV7-6 to TRBJ2-7; 7 bases match TRBD2. V shed 1 base and J 2 bases; nucleotides not matched to a gene: 11. The CDR3 has 17 residues. Germline CDR1 and CDR2: SGHVS and FNYEAQ. As DNA, the CDR3 is TGTGCCAGCAGCTTAGGTTGGGGGAGGGGATCTCCCTACGAGCAGTACTTC. Protein: CASSLGWGRGSPYEQYF.

This chain connects TRBV10-1 to TRBJ2-3; 13 bases are a match to TRBD2. Germline-derived CDR1 and CDR2 are WNHNN and SYGVQD (reference sequence). Trimming cost V 3 bases and J 14 bases; bases outside gene matches: 8. This CDR3 comprises 14 residues. This CDR3 reads CASSEGTSGVVVYF. The CDR3 DNA reads as TGCGCCAGCAGTGAAGGGACTAGCGGGGTTGTTGTGTATTTT.

This chain connects TRBV6-5 to TRBJ1-2; no definite D call. CDR3 length: 14 amino acids. CDR1 MNHEY and CDR2 SVGAGI come from the germline V gene. Trimming cost V 10 bases and J 0 bases, with 15 bases left between them. CDR3 amino acids: CATSRGQANYGYTF. CDR3 nucleotide sequence: TGTGCCACCTCAAGAGGGCAGGCTAACTATGGCTACACCTTC.

This rearrangement joins TRBV5-1 to TRBJ2-3, with D tentatively TRBD1 (5 bases). Between the trimmed V and J ends, which lost 6 bases and 0 bases, there was a span of 17 bases. Germline CDR1 reads SGHRS; CDR2 reads YFSETQ. This CDR3 has 16 amino acids. CDR3 protein: CASTLGASSSTDTQYF. CDR3 DNA: TGCGCCAGCACCCTTGGGGCCAGCTCTAGCACAGATACGCAGTATTTT.

This CDR3 reads CASSPPDFPYEQYF. The CDR3 region has the DNA TGTGCCAGCTCACCACCGGACTTCCCCTACGAGCAGTACTTC. The genes are TRBV18 and TRBJ2-7, with D perhaps TRBD2 (5 bases). CDR1 is KGHSH, CDR2 LQKENI, per germline. The CDR3 has 14 residues. V was pared by 0 bases and J by 2 bases, with 8 bases between.

The chain couples TRBV27 to TRBJ2-7, with D possibly being TRBD2 (6 bases). Germline CDR1 is MNHEY and CDR2 is SMNVEV (reference sequence). The CDR3 is 17 amino acids. Trimming left V 7 bases short and J 3 bases short, with 25 bases between. CDR3 nucleotides: TGTGCCAGCATCTTCCGGGGGTCCAGGGATAGGGTCTACGAGCAGTACTTC. It specifies CASIFRGSRDRVYEQYF.